This TCR beta chain was captured in a study of CD8 T cells in Susac syndrome. This clonotype was recorded once. This CDR3 region has 12 residues. CDR1 and CDR2 from the germline V gene are LNHDA and SQIVND (reference sequence). V lost 11 bases and J lost 6, with 13 bases in between. TCR beta sequences were obtained from blood CD8+ and CD4+ T cells. Bulk CD8+ and CD4+ cells came from magnetic negative isolation; CD8+ TEMRA by FACS. Random hexamers served to reverse transcribe roughly 0.45 to 1 ug RNA. TCRdb reprocessed the immunoSEQ multiplex PCR reads with MiXCR, giving one entry per CDR3 protein. In the table there are more than 200,000 distinct CDR3 sequences, approximately 92% of which are singletons.

The receptor was derived from a human donor with multiple sclerosis. V is TRBV19 and J is TRBJ2-2; D not certain. The sample taken for sequencing was CD4+ T cells from PBMCs. In nucleotides, the CDR3 is TGTGCCGCTAAGGCGGACGCCGGGGAGCTGTTTTTT. Residues: CAAKADAGELFF.